A single sample is the source of the 5 T cell receptor beta chains below, sequenced in a study of blood T cells in healthy people across ages. Combining a sample-barcoded 5' primer with a J-beta primer mix, a second PCR ran for about 7 to 11 cycles. Using its own MiXCR run on the 5' RACE reads, TCRdb lists one record per CDR3 protein. The table shows 1.5 million to 2 million distinct CDR3 sequences, with around 35% occurring only once. Material for sequencing was blood. These receptor sequences come from a woman in her twenties or thirties in good health.

This rearrangement joins TRBV4-1 to TRBJ2-1; D gene uncertain. The V end lost 1 base, the J end lost 0 bases, and 10 bases lay between the germline ends. This CDR3 is built from 16 residues. Germline-derived CDR1 and CDR2 are MGHRA and YSYEKL. The CDR3 sequence: CASSQVSLVSYNEQFF. The CDR3 region has the DNA TGCGCCAGCAGCCAAGTAAGCTTGGTCTCCTACAATGAGCAGTTCTTC.

The genes are TRBV28 and TRBJ2-3, with D maybe TRBD1 (8 bases). This CDR3 is built from 16 residues. The germline V and J ends were trimmed by 2 bases and 3 bases, with 15 bases remaining between them. Germline V gene data show CDR1 as MDHEN and CDR2 as SYDVKM. The CDR3: CASSLIGQGGTDTQYF. The CDR3 nucleotides are TGTGCCAGCAGTTTAATAGGACAGGGAGGGACAGATACGCAGTATTTT.

V usage is TRBV6-5 and J usage is TRBJ2-1; 12 nucleotides align to TRBD2. The CDR3 totals 18 residues. Germline assignment: CDR1 MNHEY and CDR2 SVGAGI. V shed 0 bases, J shed 8 bases, and the junction held 11 bases outside the gene matches. The CDR3 DNA is TGTGCCAGCAGTTACTCGATAGCACTAGCGGGAGGAGCCGATGAGCAGTTCTTC. Its translation is CASSYSIALAGGADEQFF.

This clonotype has more than one count but fewer than ten. V and J are TRBV7-7 and TRBJ2-3, with 7 positions matching TRBD2. Unmatched junction bases numbered 6, after V lost 8 bases and J lost 1 base. This CDR3 is built from 14 residues. Germline values: CDR1 SSHAT, CDR2 FNYEAQ (reference sequence). The CDR3 nucleotides are TGTGCCAGCGCGGCGGCGGGGGGCACAGATACGCAGTATTTT. Translated, it gives CASAAAGGTDTQYF.

This clonotype showed up just a few times. The rearrangement uses TRBV6-1 and TRBJ1-5; D perhaps matches TRBD1 (6 bases). This CDR3 region has 14 residues. V lost 5 bases and J 3 bases, leaving 11 bases between the germline ends. CDR1 and CDR2 (germline): MNHNS, SASEGT. For the CDR3, the DNA is TGTGCCAGCAGTAACGGACAGAACAATCAGCCCCAGCATTTT. This gives the protein CASSNGQNNQPQHF.